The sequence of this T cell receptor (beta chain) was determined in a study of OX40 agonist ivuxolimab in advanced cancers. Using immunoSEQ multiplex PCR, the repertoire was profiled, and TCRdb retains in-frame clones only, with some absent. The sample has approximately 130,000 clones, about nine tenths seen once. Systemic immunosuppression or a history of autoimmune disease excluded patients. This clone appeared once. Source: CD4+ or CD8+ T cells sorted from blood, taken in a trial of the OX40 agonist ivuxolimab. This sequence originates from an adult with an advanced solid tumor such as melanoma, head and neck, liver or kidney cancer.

CDR3 protein: CASSVGSGSYEQYF. In nucleotides, the CDR3 is TGTGCCAGCAGCGTAGGCAGCGGCTCCTACGAGCAGTACTTC. The gene calls are TRBV9 and TRBJ2-7, with D tentatively TRBD2 (5 bases). The germline V and J ends were trimmed by 0 bases and 0 bases, with 7 bases remaining between them. This CDR3 contains 14 residues. CDR1 is SGDLS, CDR2 YYNGEE, per germline.